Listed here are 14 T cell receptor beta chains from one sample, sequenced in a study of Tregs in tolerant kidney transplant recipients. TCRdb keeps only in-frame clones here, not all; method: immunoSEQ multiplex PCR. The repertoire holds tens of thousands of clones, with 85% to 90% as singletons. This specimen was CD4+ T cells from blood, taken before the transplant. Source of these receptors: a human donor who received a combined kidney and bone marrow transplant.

CDR3 residues: CATGGWTGGGGETQYF. The DNA for the CDR3 is TGTGCCACCGGAGGATGGACAGGGGGCGGTGGAGAGACCCAGTACTTC. The V call is TRBV19, the J call TRBJ2-5; TRBD1 matches at 11 bases. The length of the CDR3 is 16 residues. The J segment lost 4 bases and the V segment lost 10 bases, leaving 14 bases of the junction unmatched. The germline CDR1 and CDR2 sequences are LNHDA and SQIVND (reference sequence). Full variable domain (missing parts from reference TRBV19 and TRBJ2-5): DGGITQSPKYLFRKEGQNVTLSCEQNLNHDAMYWYRQDPGQGLRLIYYSQIVNDFQKGDIAEGYSVSREKKESFPLTVTSAQKNPTAFYLCATGGWTGGGGETQYFGPGTRLLVL.

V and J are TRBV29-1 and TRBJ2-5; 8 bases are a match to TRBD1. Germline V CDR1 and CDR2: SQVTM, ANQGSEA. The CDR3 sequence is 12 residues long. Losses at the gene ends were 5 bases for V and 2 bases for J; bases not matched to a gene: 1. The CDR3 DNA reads TGCAGCGTTCGACAGGGGCAAGAGACCCAGTACTTC. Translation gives CSVRQGQETQYF.

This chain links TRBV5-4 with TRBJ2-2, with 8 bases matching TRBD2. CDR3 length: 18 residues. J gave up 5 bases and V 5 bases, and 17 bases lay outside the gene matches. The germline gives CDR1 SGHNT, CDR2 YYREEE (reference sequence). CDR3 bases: TGTGCCAGCAGGTTCCGCTGGGCACAACTAGCGGTTACCGGGGAGCTGTTTTTT. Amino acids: CASRFRWAQLAVTGELFF. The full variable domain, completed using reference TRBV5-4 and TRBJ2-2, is ETGVTQSPTHLIKTRGQQVTLRCSSQSGHNTVSWYQQALGQGPQFIFQYYREEENGRGNFPPRFSGLQFPNYSSELNVNALELDDSALYLCASRFRWAQLAVTGELFFGEGSRLTVL.

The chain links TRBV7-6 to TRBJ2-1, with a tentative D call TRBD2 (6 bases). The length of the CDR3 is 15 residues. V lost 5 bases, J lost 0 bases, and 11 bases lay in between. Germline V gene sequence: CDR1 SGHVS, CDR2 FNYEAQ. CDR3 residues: CASSEMGGSYNEQFF. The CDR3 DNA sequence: TGTGCCAGCAGCGAGATGGGAGGCTCCTACAATGAGCAGTTCTTC.

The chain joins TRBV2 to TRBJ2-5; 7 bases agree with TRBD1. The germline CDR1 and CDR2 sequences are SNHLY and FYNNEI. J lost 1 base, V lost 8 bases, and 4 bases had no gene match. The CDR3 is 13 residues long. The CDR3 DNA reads TGTGCCAGCTTAGACAGGGTCCAAGAGACCCAGTACTTC. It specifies CASLDRVQETQYF.

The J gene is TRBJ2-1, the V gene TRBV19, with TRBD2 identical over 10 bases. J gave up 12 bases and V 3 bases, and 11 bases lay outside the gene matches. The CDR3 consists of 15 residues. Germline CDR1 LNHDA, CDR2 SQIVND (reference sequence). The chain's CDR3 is CASSIYFPSGRWQFF. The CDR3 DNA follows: TGTGCCAGTAGTATTTATTTCCCTAGCGGGAGATGGCAGTTCTTC.

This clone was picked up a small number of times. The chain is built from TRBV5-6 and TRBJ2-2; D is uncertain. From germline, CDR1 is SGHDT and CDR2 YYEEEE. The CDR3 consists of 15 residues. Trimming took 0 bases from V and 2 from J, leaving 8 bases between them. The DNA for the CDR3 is TGTGCCAGCAGCTTGGGCCAGATAAACACCGGGGAGCTGTTTTTT. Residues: CASSLGQINTGELFF.

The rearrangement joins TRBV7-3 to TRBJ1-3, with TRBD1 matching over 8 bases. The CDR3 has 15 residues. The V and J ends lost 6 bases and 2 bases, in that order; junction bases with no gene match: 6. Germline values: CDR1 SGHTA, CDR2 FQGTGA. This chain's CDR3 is CASSQTGEAGNTIYF. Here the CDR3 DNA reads TGTGCCAGCAGTCAGACAGGGGAAGCTGGAAACACCATATATTTT. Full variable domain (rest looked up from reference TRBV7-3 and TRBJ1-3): GAGVSQTPSNKVTEKGKYVELRCDPISGHTALYWYRQSLGQGPEFLIYFQGTGAADDSGLPNDRFFAVRPEGSVSTLKIQRTERGDSAVYLCASSQTGEAGNTIYFGEGSWLTVV.

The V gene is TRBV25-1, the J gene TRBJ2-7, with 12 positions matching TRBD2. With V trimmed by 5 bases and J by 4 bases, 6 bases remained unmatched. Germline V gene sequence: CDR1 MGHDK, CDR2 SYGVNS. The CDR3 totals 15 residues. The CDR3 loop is CASSRGLAGPYEQYF. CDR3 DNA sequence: TGTGCCAGCAGTAGGGGACTAGCGGGTCCGTACGAGCAGTACTTC.

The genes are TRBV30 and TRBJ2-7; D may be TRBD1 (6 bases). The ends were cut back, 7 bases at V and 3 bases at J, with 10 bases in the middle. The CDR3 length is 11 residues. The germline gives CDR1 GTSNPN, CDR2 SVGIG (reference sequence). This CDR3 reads CASTGGYEQYF. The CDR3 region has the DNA TGTGCCTCGACAGGTGGCTACGAGCAGTACTTC.

CDR3 loop: CASSLRVVGTGELFF. CDR3 sequence (DNA): TGTGCCAGCAGCCTCAGGGTCGTAGGCACCGGGGAGCTGTTTTTT. The V and J genes are TRBV7-6 and TRBJ2-2, with D tentatively TRBD1 (5 bases). The CDR3 runs 15 residues. Germline CDR1 SGHVS, CDR2 FNYEAQ. V was trimmed by 5 bases and J by 4 bases, leaving 14 bases between them.

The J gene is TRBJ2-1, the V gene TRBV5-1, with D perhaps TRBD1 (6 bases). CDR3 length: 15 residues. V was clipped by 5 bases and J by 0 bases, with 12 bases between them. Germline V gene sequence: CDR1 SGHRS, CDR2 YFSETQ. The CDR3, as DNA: TGCGCCAGCAGTGAGGCAGGGGTCTCCTACAATGAGCAGTTCTTC. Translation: CASSEAGVSYNEQFF.

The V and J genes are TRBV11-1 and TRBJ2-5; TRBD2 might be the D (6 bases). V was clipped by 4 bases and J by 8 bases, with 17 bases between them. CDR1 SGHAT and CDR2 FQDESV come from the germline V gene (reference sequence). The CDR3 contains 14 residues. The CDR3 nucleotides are TGTGCCAGCAGCTCACGTCTTAGCGGTGGAACCCAGTACTTC. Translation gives CASSSRLSGGTQYF.

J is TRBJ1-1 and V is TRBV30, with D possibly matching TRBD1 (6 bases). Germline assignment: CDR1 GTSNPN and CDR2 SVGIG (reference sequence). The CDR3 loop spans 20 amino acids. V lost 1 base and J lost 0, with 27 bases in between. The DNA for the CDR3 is TGTGCCTGGAGTGATCCCTCCGTGGACAGCCTTATGCGCCTGAACACTGAAGCTTTCTTT. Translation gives CAWSDPSVDSLMRLNTEAFF.